The next 25 T cell receptor beta chains were all read from a single sample in a study of Graves' ophthalmopathy and Graves' hyperthyroidism (dated by TCRdb to 2016 to 2018). The listed sequencing device is Illumina HiSeq 2000. For repertoire sequencing, the TCR beta CDR3 regions were amplified from RNA transcripts. A first-round RT-PCR used HTBI primers with the Qiagen OneStep RT-PCR kit, followed by a second-round multiplex PCR, size selection and purification. The public reads were run again by TCRdb, first through fastp at Q25 and then through MiXCR, and only productive beta chains were kept. Rows are unified per CDR3 protein, each entry keeping the most common DNA and genes. In this sample the table shows over a million distinct CDR3 sequences, roughly 35% of which occur a single time. In total, the top ten clones hold more than 9.5% of the sample. The sequencing input was peripheral blood or thyroid tissue (not recorded which). The source of these receptors is an adult man with Graves' hyperthyroidism.

This clonotype has ten or more counts. This chain joins TRBV2 and TRBJ2-2; 11 nucleotides match TRBD2. Losses at the gene ends were 8 bases for V and 1 base for J; bases not matched to a gene: 6. This CDR3 is built from 16 residues. Germline assignment: CDR1 SNHLY and CDR2 FYNNEI. The CDR3 loop is CASGRLAGRNTGELFF. As DNA, the CDR3 is TGTGCCAGCGGAAGACTAGCGGGGAGGAACACCGGGGAGCTGTTTTTT.

This clonotype was picked up many times. The chain links TRBV7-6 to TRBJ2-7; TRBD2 is a possible D gene (6 bases). Trimming took 6 bases from V and 2 from J, leaving 17 bases between them. From germline, CDR1 is SGHVS and CDR2 FNYEAQ. The CDR3 extends over 15 amino acids. CDR3 sequence reads: CASSQGGIRAYEQYF. The CDR3 coding sequence is TGTGCCAGCAGTCAAGGAGGGATTCGGGCCTACGAGCAGTACTTC.

V is TRBV15 and J is TRBJ1-3; D possibly corresponds to TRBD1 (6 bases). The CDR3 runs 17 residues. Trimming took off 5 bases at V and 8 bases at J, with 25 bases between the two ends. The V gene's germline CDR1 is LNHNV and CDR2 YYDKDF (reference sequence). The DNA of the CDR3 is TGTGCCACCAGCCCAGGGCGGACAGCTAACTATGGCTACACCATATATTTT. This codes for CATSPGRTANYGYTIYF. Complete variable domain (other parts from reference TRBV15 and TRBJ1-3): DAMVIQNPRYQVTQFGKPVTLSCSQTLNHNVMYWYQQKSSQAPKLLFHYYDKDFNNEADTPDNFQSRRPNTSFCFLDIRSPGLGDTAMYLCATSPGRTANYGYTIYFGEGSWLTVV.

As concerns this clonotype: One end of the junction varies from germline; a read error may be responsible. The rearrangement uses TRBV28 and TRBJ1-5; D perhaps matches TRBD1 (5 bases). Germline V gene sequence: CDR1 MDHEN, CDR2 SYDVKM. The CDR3 length is 13 residues. In DNA, the CDR3 is TGTGCCAGCAGCCGGGACCGAGATCAGTCCCAGCATTTT. It specifies CASSRDRDQSQHF.

This clonotype came up a few times. CDR3 DNA: TGCAGCGGGGGACAGGGCCAAGAGACCCAGTACTTC. Amino acids: CSGGQGQETQYF. V and J are TRBV29-1 and TRBJ2-5; TRBD1 matches 9 bases. CDR1 and CDR2 from the germline V gene are SQVTM and ANQGSEA. Unmatched junction bases numbered 1, after V lost 7 bases and J lost 1 base. This CDR3 contains 12 residues.

The chain has TRBV11-2 and TRBJ1-1, with a tentative D call TRBD1 (6 bases). V gave up 8 bases and J gave up 4 bases, with 17 bases separating them. The CDR3 has 14 amino acids. Germline assignment: CDR1 SGHAT and CDR2 FQNNGV. The CDR3 DNA sequence: TGTGCCAGCCGCGGAGGGGGGTTGGGCACTGAAGCTTTCTTT. Protein: CASRGGGLGTEAFF.

The chain uses TRBV6-1 and TRBJ1-5; D perhaps matches TRBD1 (5 bases). The germline V and J ends were trimmed by 4 bases and 5 bases, with 9 bases remaining between them. Germline lookup yields CDR1 MNHNS and CDR2 SASEGT. The CDR3 length is 13 residues. CDR3 sequence: CASSATADQPQHF. Here the CDR3 DNA reads TGTGCCAGCAGTGCGACAGCTGATCAGCCCCAGCATTTT.

The J gene is TRBJ1-2, the V gene TRBV28, with a possible D match to TRBD1 (5 bases). Trimming shortened V by 6 bases and J by 8 bases, and 13 bases separated the two germline ends. This CDR3 is 12 amino acids long. Germline lookup yields CDR1 MDHEN and CDR2 SYDVKM. This chain's CDR3 is CASRIAGGGYTF. As DNA, the CDR3 is TGTGCCAGCAGGATTGCTGGGGGAGGCTACACCTTC.

The sample holds a few counts of this clonotype. V is TRBV9 and J is TRBJ1-2, with TRBD1 identical over 7 bases. V dropped 4 bases and J dropped 4; count of bases not matched to a gene: 13. The CDR3 extends over 16 amino acids. Germline CDR1 reads SGDLS; CDR2 reads YYNGEE. CDR3 amino acids: CASSSPSGQALYGYTF. CDR3 in DNA: TGTGCCAGCAGCTCCCCTTCTGGACAGGCTCTCTATGGCTACACCTTC.

Written as DNA, the CDR3 is TGTGCCTGGAGTGTACGCAGTAGCGGGGATCCCGAGCAGTACTTC. Amino acid sequence: CAWSVRSSGDPEQYF. The chain uses TRBV30 and TRBJ2-7; 8 bases match TRBD2. V was pared by 0 bases and J by 6 bases, with 10 bases of the junction left unmatched. The CDR3 runs to 15 residues. In germline, CDR1 is GTSNPN, CDR2 SVGIG (reference sequence).

This clonotype was seen many times. The V and J genes are TRBV2 and TRBJ2-7, with D perhaps TRBD2 (5 bases). CDR1 and CDR2 from the germline V gene are SNHLY and FYNNEI. CDR3 length: 13 amino acids. The CDR3 nucleotides read TGTGCTGCCAGTCTACTCGGGATCTACGAGCAGTACTTC. Amino acids: CAASLLGIYEQYF.

This chain links TRBV19 with TRBJ2-7; 9 positions agree with TRBD1. The germline V gene has CDR1 LNHDA and CDR2 SQIVND (reference sequence). J gave up 3 bases and V 3 bases, and 21 bases lay outside the gene matches. The CDR3 covers 20 residues. The CDR3 reads CASSMNIGTGQPGGIYEQYF. In DNA, the CDR3 is TGTGCCAGTAGTATGAATATCGGGACAGGGCAACCTGGGGGGATCTACGAGCAGTACTTC. The full variable domain, in which reference TRBV19 and TRBJ2-7 provide the parts outside the CDR3, is DGGITQSPKYLFRKEGQNVTLSCEQNLNHDAMYWYRQDPGQGLRLIYYSQIVNDFQKGDIAEGYSVSREKKESFPLTVTSAQKNPTAFYLCASSMNIGTGQPGGIYEQYFGPGTRLTVT.

This clonotype was seen more than once but under ten times. The rearrangement joins TRBV28 to TRBJ2-7; 7 positions match TRBD2. The CDR3 has 15 residues. The trim removed 1 base at V and 4 bases at J, leaving 7 bases unmatched. CDR1 and CDR2 from the germline V gene are MDHEN and SYDVKM. The DNA of the CDR3 is TGTGCCAGCAGTTTATTGGCTAGCGGACTGTACGAGCAGTACTTC. Its protein product is CASSLLASGLYEQYF.

This clonotype was counted many times. The chain carries TRBV12-3 or TRBV12-4 and TRBJ2-7, with D perhaps being TRBD1 or TRBD2 (6 bases each). V lost 4 bases and J 7 bases, leaving 14 bases between the germline ends. CDR3 length equals 13 residues. CDR3 loop: CASSSRQAGEQYF. The CDR3 DNA sequence: TGTGCCAGCAGTTCCAGACAGGCGGGAGAGCAGTACTTC.

The chain employs TRBV2 and TRBJ1-5; 7 bases fit TRBD1. Trimming at V came to 2 bases and at J to 2 bases, leaving 6 bases not matched to a gene. CDR3 length equals 16 residues. Germline V gene data show CDR1 as SNHLY and CDR2 as FYNNEI. The CDR3 loop is CASSEQGGIGNQPQHF. Here the CDR3 DNA reads TGTGCCAGCAGTGAACAGGGGGGCATCGGCAATCAGCCCCAGCATTTT.

The CDR3 region has the DNA TGTGCCAGCAGCTTGAAGCCCCGGAGGATGCAAGAGACCCAGTACTTC. Translated, it gives CASSLKPRRMQETQYF. The J gene is TRBJ2-5, the V gene TRBV5-5; D may be TRBD2 (5 bases). The CDR3 runs to 16 residues. Germline CDR1 reads SGHKS; CDR2 reads YYEKEE (reference sequence). Between the trimmed V and J ends, which lost 1 base and 2 bases, there was a span of 15 bases.

This clonotype came up many times. The J gene is TRBJ1-1, the V gene TRBV11-2; D remains unclear. V was shortened by 1 base and J by 1 base, with 10 bases between the two germline ends. This CDR3 comprises 15 residues. In germline, CDR1 is SGHAT, CDR2 FQNNGV. CDR3 sequence: CASSLAWTKNTEAFF. The CDR3 DNA sequence: TGTGCCAGCAGCTTAGCATGGACCAAGAACACTGAAGCTTTCTTT.

This sequence joins TRBV29-1 and TRBJ2-5; TRBD1 matches 8 bases. The J segment lost 1 base and the V segment lost 4 bases, leaving 5 bases of the junction unmatched. CDR1 SQVTM and CDR2 ANQGSEA come from the germline V gene. The CDR3 is 14 amino acids. CDR3 in amino acids: CSVAVGQAQETQYF. As DNA, the CDR3 is TGCAGCGTTGCGGTGGGACAGGCCCAAGAGACCCAGTACTTC.

In its sample, this clonotype was seen many times. This chain links TRBV9 with TRBJ2-2; D unresolved. V lost 2 bases to trimming and J lost 0 bases, with 8 bases between them. Germline V lookup: CDR1 SGDLS, CDR2 YYNGEE. CDR3 length: 15 amino acids. CDR3 region: CASSVSRTNTGELFF. DNA for the CDR3: TGTGCCAGCAGCGTGTCCAGAACGAACACCGGGGAGCTGTTTTTT.

The chain employs TRBV7-9 and TRBJ2-2, with 10 nucleotides matching TRBD2. Per the germline V gene, CDR1 is SEHNR and CDR2 is FQNEAQ (reference sequence). The junction had 10 bases not matched to a gene; V was cut back by 5 bases and J by 4 bases. The CDR3 length is 17 residues. CDR3 nucleotide sequence: TGTGCCAGCAGCCCTCAGAGCGGGGGGGCCTCCACCGGGGAGCTGTTTTTT. It yields the protein CASSPQSGGASTGELFF.

This chain links TRBV24-1 with TRBJ2-2; the D gene is possibly TRBD1 (6 bases). CDR3 size: 13 residues. CDR1 is KGHDR and CDR2 is SFDVKD in the germline V gene. With 9 bases removed from V and 6 bases from J, the gap between germline ends came to 13 bases. The CDR3 DNA reads as TGTGCCACCGGGGACACCATATCCGGGGAGCTGTTTTTT. Amino acids: CATGDTISGELFF.

The chain is built from TRBV12-3 or TRBV12-4 and TRBJ2-5; 8 positions agree with TRBD1. V gave up 6 bases and J gave up 4 bases; unmatched junction bases: 10. CDR3 size: 15 residues. The CDR3 region is CASSPTGAVGETQYF. Written as DNA, the CDR3 is TGTGCCAGCAGCCCGACAGGGGCGGTTGGAGAGACCCAGTACTTC.

V and J are TRBV20-1 and TRBJ1-3; D is ambiguous. With 0 bases removed from V and 7 bases from J, the gap between germline ends came to 16 bases. This CDR3 comprises 15 residues. Germline CDR1 is DFQATT and CDR2 is SNEGSKA (reference sequence). This chain's CDR3 is CSARDYRIDVNTIYF. The CDR3 DNA follows: TGCAGTGCTAGAGATTACCGAATTGATGTGAACACCATATATTTT.

J is TRBJ2-7 and V is TRBV7-2, with D possibly being TRBD1 or TRBD2 (5 bases each). The CDR3 contains 15 residues. V dropped 1 base and J dropped 0 bases, with 10 bases sitting between them. The germline gives CDR1 SGHTA, CDR2 FQGNSA. CDR3 protein: CASSLVEGSSYEQYF. CDR3 coding DNA: TGTGCCAGCAGCTTAGTAGAGGGGAGCTCCTACGAGCAGTACTTC.

This clonotype was seen ten or more times. This chain links TRBV29-1 with TRBJ2-7; no clear D. The CDR3 sequence is 17 residues long. The V gene's germline CDR1 is SQVTM and CDR2 ANQGSEA. The ends were cut back, 4 bases at V and 5 bases at J, with 27 bases in the middle. In DNA, the CDR3 is TGCAGCGTTGCAGGTTTTGGCTCCGCTCCCCGCTGGGACGAGCAGTACTTC. Translating it yields CSVAGFGSAPRWDEQYF.